The next 13 T cell receptor beta chains were all read from a single sample in a study of T cell responses to AZD1222 COVID-19 vaccine. The method was immunoSEQ multiplex PCR; TCRdb's version includes in-frame clones alone and lacks a portion of them. The table records roughly 170,000 clones, about 85% of them present only once. The sample in question was peripheral blood, obtained on day 0 of AZD1222 vaccination. These receptors were obtained from an adult in good health.

CDR3 in DNA: TGTGCCAGTAGTATCTCCGGGACTAGGGCGTATGGCTACACCTTC. It encodes CASSISGTRAYGYTF. This rearrangement joins TRBV19 to TRBJ1-2, with a tentative D call TRBD1 (5 bases). The V gene's germline CDR1 is LNHDA and CDR2 SQIVND (reference sequence). This CDR3 has 15 residues. V was shortened by 3 bases and J by 5 bases, with 16 bases between the two germline ends.

The chain employs TRBV19 and TRBJ2-7; 9 nucleotides agree with TRBD1. V gave up 6 bases and J gave up 0 bases; unmatched junction bases: 6. CDR3 length: 15 residues. Germline CDR1 reads LNHDA; CDR2 reads SQIVND (reference sequence). CDR3 residues: CASRFGTGSSYEQYF. The CDR3, as DNA: TGTGCCAGTAGGTTCGGGACAGGGAGCTCCTACGAGCAGTACTTC.

This clone appeared a few times. This chain joins TRBV11-2 and TRBJ1-6, with a weak D call TRBD1 (5 bases). Germline CDR1 reads SGHAT; CDR2 reads FQNNGV. The CDR3 covers 15 residues. V lost 5 bases and J lost 8, with 16 bases in between. CDR3: CASSPWAGRDSPLHF. The CDR3 coding sequence is TGTGCCAGCAGCCCCTGGGCAGGGAGGGATTCACCCCTCCACTTT.

V and J are TRBV10-1 and TRBJ1-2; TRBD1 is a possible D gene (6 bases). Germline V CDR1 and CDR2: WNHNN, SYGVQD (reference sequence). CDR3 length: 15 amino acids. With 0 bases removed from V and 2 bases from J, the gap between germline ends came to 10 bases. The CDR3 sequence is CASSESPGANYGYTF. The CDR3 DNA reads TGCGCCAGCAGTGAGTCCCCAGGGGCAAACTATGGCTACACCTTC.

The V gene is TRBV19, the J gene TRBJ1-2; 7 bases line up with TRBD1. The CDR3 loop spans 13 amino acids. In germline, CDR1 is LNHDA, CDR2 SQIVND (reference sequence). V lost 3 bases, J lost 6 bases, and 4 bases stayed unmatched. The CDR3 loop reads CASSMSGGDGYTF. The CDR3, as DNA: TGTGCCAGTAGTATGTCAGGGGGGGATGGCTACACCTTC. Full variable domain (remainder filled in from reference TRBV19 and TRBJ1-2): DGGITQSPKYLFRKEGQNVTLSCEQNLNHDAMYWYRQDPGQGLRLIYYSQIVNDFQKGDIAEGYSVSREKKESFPLTVTSAQKNPTAFYLCASSMSGGDGYTFGSGTRLTVV.

This chain links TRBV18 with TRBJ2-7; 7 nucleotides align to TRBD1. The junction had 10 bases not matched to a gene; V was cut back by 2 bases and J by 3 bases. The CDR3 contains 16 residues. CDR1 is KGHSH and CDR2 is LQKENI in the germline V gene. The CDR3 sequence: CASSPGVGRQGYEQYF. The CDR3 bases are TGTGCCAGCTCACCAGGAGTCGGAAGACAGGGCTACGAGCAGTACTTC.

The gene calls are TRBV6-2 or TRBV6-3 and TRBJ2-3; TRBD2 agrees at 8 bases. Germline V CDR1 and CDR2: MNHEY, SVGEGT. V shed 5 bases, J shed 0 bases, and the junction held 10 bases outside the gene matches. The CDR3 extends over 17 amino acids. DNA of the CDR3: TGTGCCAGCAGTCGTCTGAGCGGGAGCACTAGCACAGATACGCAGTATTTT. This gives the protein CASSRLSGSTSTDTQYF.

J is TRBJ2-7 and V is TRBV4-1; 9 bases align to TRBD1. CDR1 MGHRA and CDR2 YSYEKL come from the germline V gene. This CDR3 comprises 17 residues. Trimming at V came to 2 bases and at J to 3 bases, leaving 11 bases not matched to a gene. In nucleotides, the CDR3 is TGCGCCAGCAGCCAATTATCGTCGGGACAGGGCTACTACGAGCAGTACTTC. It is translated as CASSQLSSGQGYYEQYF.

The chain has TRBV18 and TRBJ2-1, with D possibly TRBD2 on 6 matching bases. The V and J ends lost 6 bases and 6 bases respectively, with 18 bases between them. CDR1 and CDR2 (germline): KGHSH, LQKENI. The CDR3 has 15 residues. The CDR3 nucleotides are TGTGCCAGCTCCCGGGGGACCGGAGGGAGCAATGAGCAGTTCTTC. Amino acids: CASSRGTGGSNEQFF.

J is TRBJ1-1 and V is TRBV7-9; unclear D gene. CDR3 length equals 16 residues. Between the trimmed V and J ends, which lost 5 bases and 0 bases, there was a span of 16 bases. Germline lookup yields CDR1 SEHNR and CDR2 FQNEAQ (reference sequence). CDR3 loop: CASSPYLRILNTEAFF. For the CDR3, the DNA is TGTGCCAGCAGCCCCTATCTGAGAATCTTGAACACTGAAGCTTTCTTT.

V usage is TRBV7-2 and J usage is TRBJ2-1, with 7 bases fitting TRBD2. The CDR3 is 15 amino acids. The V gene end was trimmed by 5 bases and the J gene end by 6 bases; junction bases not matched to a gene: 10. The V gene's germline CDR1 is SGHTA and CDR2 FQGNSA. CDR3 nucleotides: TGTGCCAGCAGCCCGAGCGGGACCTTGGGCAATGAGCAGTTCTTC. It specifies CASSPSGTLGNEQFF.

The genes are TRBV27 and TRBJ2-3; the match to TRBD2 covers 7 bases. CDR1 and CDR2 (germline): MNHEY, SMNVEV (reference sequence). The CDR3 sequence is 15 residues long. V gave up 4 bases and J gave up 3 bases; unmatched junction bases: 7. The CDR3: CASSSRREETDTQYF. The CDR3 nucleotides are TGTGCCAGCAGTTCGCGACGGGAGGAAACAGATACGCAGTATTTT.

CDR3 protein: CASSSRQGSNEQYF. Here the CDR3 DNA reads TGTGCCAGCAGCTCCAGACAGGGGTCAAACGAGCAGTACTTC. The chain recombines TRBV11-2 with TRBJ2-7; 8 nucleotides agree with TRBD1. The V gene end was trimmed by 4 bases and the J gene end by 5 bases; junction bases not matched to a gene: 7. Germline values: CDR1 SGHAT, CDR2 FQNNGV. CDR3 length: 14 amino acids.